The 10 T cell receptor beta chains reported below all come from one sample, sequenced in a study of identical twins (TCRdb year 2016). Library construction relied on 5' RACE. Instrument on record: Illumina HiSeq 2000. Using fastp at Q25 and MiXCR, TCRdb reprocessed the public reads and kept productive beta chains. One record per CDR3 amino acid sequence lists the most common genes and DNA. Recorded for this sample are approximately 500,000 distinct CDR3 sequences; 20% to 25% of them occurred a single time. The top ten constitute 2.5% to 3.5% of the sample. The sample was also reused in another study, on T cells expressing NK-cell markers.

The sample comprised CD4+ T cells sorted from blood. Receptor source: a woman under 30 in good health.

This chain connects TRBV15 to TRBJ1-6, with 9 bases that match TRBD1. Germline assignment: CDR1 LNHNV and CDR2 YYDKDF (reference sequence). The trim removed 0 bases at V and 7 bases at J, leaving 1 base unmatched. CDR3 length: 15 amino acids. CDR3 in DNA: TGTGCCACCAGCAGAGATGGACAGGGGAATTCACCCCTCCACTTT. Amino acids: CATSRDGQGNSPLHF.

The chain combines TRBV10-1 with TRBJ2-5; 9 nucleotides agree with TRBD2. This CDR3 is built from 15 residues. J was trimmed by 3 bases and V by 0 bases; bases with no gene match: 2. CDR1 is WNHNN, CDR2 SYGVQD, per germline (reference sequence). The chain's CDR3 is CASSESASGEETQYF. The CDR3 coding sequence is TGCGCCAGCAGTGAGTCGGCTAGCGGGGAAGAGACCCAGTACTTC.

This clonotype was recorded a few times. This chain connects TRBV10-3 to TRBJ1-5, with TRBD1 as a possible D gene (5 bases). CDR1 ENHRY and CDR2 SYGVKD come from the germline V gene. The CDR3 consists of 15 residues. V lost 0 bases and J lost 4, with 10 bases in between. CDR3 loop: CAISESQGSNQPQHF. CDR3 DNA sequence: TGTGCCATCAGTGAGTCGCAGGGTTCAAATCAGCCCCAGCATTTT.

In its sample, this clonotype was seen a few times. The rearrangement uses TRBV4-2 and TRBJ2-5; 7 bases are a match to TRBD2. The germline V gene has CDR1 LGHNA and CDR2 YNFKEQ. The CDR3 runs to 16 residues. Germline trimming cut 4 bases from V and 1 base from J; bases unmatched to any gene: 9. In DNA, the CDR3 is TGTGCCAGCAGCCCCCACCCCCGGACTAGCCAAGAGACCCAGTACTTC. Amino acids: CASSPHPRTSQETQYF.

This clonotype was found a few times. The CDR3 DNA is TGCGCCAGCAGCCTTGAGAGGGCAAGCACTGAAGCTTTCTTT. It specifies CASSLERASTEAFF. The chain couples TRBV5-1 to TRBJ1-1; D gene ambiguous. CDR1 and CDR2 (germline): SGHRS, YFSETQ. Trimming took 4 bases from V and 4 from J, leaving 14 bases between them. There are 14 residues in the CDR3.

V is TRBV24-1 and J is TRBJ2-1, with 9 bases aligning to TRBD2. The CDR3 consists of 14 residues. Germline CDR1 and CDR2: KGHDR and SFDVKD. The V gene end was trimmed by 5 bases and the J gene end by 10 bases; junction bases not matched to a gene: 8. CDR3 nucleotides: TGTGCCACCAGTGCGCGGGGGGGCCTGGGGGAGCAGTTCTTC. Its translation: CATSARGGLGEQFF.

This clonotype has a handful of counts. J is TRBJ2-5 and V is TRBV10-3; D not resolved. This CDR3 spans 12 amino acids. Per germline, CDR1 ENHRY and CDR2 SYGVKD. Trimming took off 5 bases at V and 5 bases at J, with 9 bases between the two ends. The CDR3: CAISSSPETQYF. The DNA of the CDR3 is TGTGCCATCAGTAGCAGTCCGGAGACCCAGTACTTC.

V gene TRBV7-2 combines with J gene TRBJ2-3; possibly TRBD1 for D (5 bases). Germline lookup yields CDR1 SGHTA and CDR2 FQGNSA. The CDR3 totals 13 residues. V was clipped by 5 bases and J by 11 bases, with 17 bases between them. CDR3 coding DNA: TGTGCCAGCAGCCCTACGACAGCCCCCGGGCAGTATTTT. It is translated as CASSPTTAPGQYF.

The chain is built from TRBV20-1 and TRBJ2-2; TRBD1 matches at 7 bases. The germline gives CDR1 DFQATT, CDR2 SNEGSKA (reference sequence). The CDR3 spans 15 residues. Trimming cost V 3 bases and J 3 bases; bases outside gene matches: 7. Written as DNA, the CDR3 is TGCAGTGCTAGCATCTCGGGACAGTACACCGGGGAGCTGTTTTTT. This codes for CSASISGQYTGELFF.

This clonotype has a handful of counts. The rearrangement joins TRBV5-1 to TRBJ2-4; D is unresolved. The germline V gene encodes CDR1 SGHRS and CDR2 YFSETQ. Trimming took off 0 bases at V and 0 bases at J, with 7 bases between the two ends. The CDR3 totals 15 residues. The CDR3 DNA reads as TGCGCCAGCAGCTTGGAAGTGCGAGCCAAAAACATTCAGTACTTC. The encoded protein is CASSLEVRAKNIQYF.